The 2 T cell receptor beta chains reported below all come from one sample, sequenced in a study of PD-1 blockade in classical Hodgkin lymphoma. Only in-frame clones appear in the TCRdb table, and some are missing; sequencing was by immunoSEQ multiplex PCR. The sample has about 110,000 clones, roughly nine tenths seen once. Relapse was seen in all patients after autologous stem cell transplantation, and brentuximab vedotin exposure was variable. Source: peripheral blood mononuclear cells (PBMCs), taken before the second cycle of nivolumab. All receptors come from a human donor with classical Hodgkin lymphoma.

CDR3 residues: CASSHATSGRARDTQYF. The CDR3 nucleotides are TGTGCCAGCAGCCATGCGACTAGCGGGAGAGCGCGAGATACGCAGTATTTT. V gene TRBV14 combines with J gene TRBJ2-3; 12 nucleotides line up with TRBD2. The ends lost 3 bases at V and 5 bases at J; junction bases unmatched: 9. This CDR3 is built from 17 residues. Germline V CDR1 and CDR2: SGHDN, FVKESK.

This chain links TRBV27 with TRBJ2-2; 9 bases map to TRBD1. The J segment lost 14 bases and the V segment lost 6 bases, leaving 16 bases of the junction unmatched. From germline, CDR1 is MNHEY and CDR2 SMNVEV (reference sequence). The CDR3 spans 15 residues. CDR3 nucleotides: TGTGCCAGCAGACGTAAAGGACAGGGGCGGGTAGTACTGTTTTTT. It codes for CASRRKGQGRVVLFF.